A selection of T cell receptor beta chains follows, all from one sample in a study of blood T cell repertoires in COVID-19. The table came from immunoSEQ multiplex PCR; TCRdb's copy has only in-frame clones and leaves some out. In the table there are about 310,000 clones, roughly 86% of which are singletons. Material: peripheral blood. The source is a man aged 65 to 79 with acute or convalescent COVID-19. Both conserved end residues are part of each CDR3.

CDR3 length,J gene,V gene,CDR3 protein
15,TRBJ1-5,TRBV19,CASTPEEGLGQPQHF
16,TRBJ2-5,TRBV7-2,CASSSPGQGARETQYF
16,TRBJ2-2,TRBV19,CASSIKRTGATGELFF
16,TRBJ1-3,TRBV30,CAWSGGYPGQLNTIYF
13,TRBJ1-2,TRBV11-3,CASSSPGGYGYTF
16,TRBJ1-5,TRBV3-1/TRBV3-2,CASSQVPGQGVQPQHF
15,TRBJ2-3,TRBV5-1,CASSIQGNGPDTQYF
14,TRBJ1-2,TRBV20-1,CSASPRTGGYGYTF
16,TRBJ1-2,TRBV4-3,CASSQDVAGANYGYTF
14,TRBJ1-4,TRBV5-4,CASSPGGFNEKLFF
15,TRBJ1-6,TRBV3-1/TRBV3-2,CASSQGGSKNSPLHF
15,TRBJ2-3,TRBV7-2,CASSLEARPADTQYF
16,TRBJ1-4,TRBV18,CASSPSTRQGNEKLFF
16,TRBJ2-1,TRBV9,CASSVTSGIDYNEQFF
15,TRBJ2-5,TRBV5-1,CASSFPLAGEETQYF
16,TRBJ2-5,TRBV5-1,CASKGGGQGAGETQYF
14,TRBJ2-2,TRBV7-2,CASRLLGITGELFF
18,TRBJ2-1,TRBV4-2,CASSQGNGAGGPGNEQFF
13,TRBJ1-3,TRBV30,CALNRDSGNTIYF
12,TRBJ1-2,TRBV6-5,CASTPPGGGYTF
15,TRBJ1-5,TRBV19,CASSIWGVDNQPQHF
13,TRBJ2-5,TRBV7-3,CASSYDRGETQYF
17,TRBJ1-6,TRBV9,CASSVAPGTGDNSPLHF
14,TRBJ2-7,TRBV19,CASSPPDRGYEQYF
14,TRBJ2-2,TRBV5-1,CASRGGESTGELFF
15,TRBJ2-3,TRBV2,CASSGAQGLGDTQYF
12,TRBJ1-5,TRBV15,CATSRQGQPQHF
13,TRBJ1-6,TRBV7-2,CASSGGFASPLHF
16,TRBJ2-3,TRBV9,CASSVRAGRSTDTQYF
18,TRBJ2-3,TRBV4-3,CASSQRFTSGSSTDTQYF
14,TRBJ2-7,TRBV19,CASASAGGPYEQYF
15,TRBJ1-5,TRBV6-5,CASSYPGQGGQPQHF
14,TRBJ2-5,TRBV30,CAWSPGLGSETQYF
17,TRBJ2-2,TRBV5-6,CASSLLSSGRGTGELFF
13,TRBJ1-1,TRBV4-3,CASSQDRGHEAFF
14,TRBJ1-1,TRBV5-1,CASSLGDRGRAAFF
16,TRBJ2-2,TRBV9,CASSPRAGGRTGELFF
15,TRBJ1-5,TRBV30,CAWSYRDGDNQPQHF
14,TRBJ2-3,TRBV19,CASTTDISTDTQYF
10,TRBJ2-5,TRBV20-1,CSGGQETQYF